One and the same sample provided the 13 T cell receptor beta chains below, sequenced in a study of cytomegalovirus exposure and HLA in healthy donors. 60 Vbeta and 13 Jbeta primers were used in PCR. Data came from immunoSEQ multiplex PCR; TCRdb stores just in-frame clones and leaves some out. The data contain around 150,000 clones, around four fifths of them singletons. The sample consisted of PBMCs. The source is a male donor in good health and CMV-seronegative.

The gene calls are TRBV6-1 and TRBJ2-2, with TRBD2 matching over 7 bases. The CDR3 loop spans 15 amino acids. The germline CDR1 and CDR2 sequences are MNHNS and SASEGT. Trimming removed 8 bases from V and 0 bases from J; junction bases left unmatched: 6. The CDR3 reads CASSTGTTNTGELFF. In nucleotides, the CDR3 is TGTGCCAGCTCAACGGGGACTACGAACACCGGGGAGCTGTTTTTT.

The chain links TRBV20-1 to TRBJ2-3, with D tentatively TRBD2 (5 bases). CDR1 is DFQATT, CDR2 SNEGSKA, per germline (reference sequence). This CDR3 has 11 residues. Trimming left V 0 bases short and J 10 bases short, with 8 bases between. Written as DNA, the CDR3 is TGCAGTGCTAGAGACTTGAGGGCGCAGTATTTT. Residues: CSARDLRAQYF.

The chain has TRBV11-2 and TRBJ2-1; 16 positions agree with TRBD2. V lost 1 base, J lost 9 bases, and 12 bases stayed unmatched. Looked up from germline, CDR1 is SGHAT and CDR2 is FQNNGV. The CDR3 contains 19 residues. The CDR3 DNA reads TGTGCCAGCAGCTTAGCTACGGGACTAGCGGGGGGGCTGCCTGCTGAGCAGTTCTTC. It encodes CASSLATGLAGGLPAEQFF. The entire variable domain, with the rest obtained from reference TRBV11-2 and TRBJ2-1, is as follows: EAGVAQSPRYKIIEKRQSVAFWCNPISGHATLYWYQQILGQGPKLLIQFQNNGVVDDSQLPKDRFSAERLKGVDSTLKIQPAKLEDSAVYLCASSLATGLAGGLPAEQFFGPGTRLTVL.

This chain joins TRBV4-1 and TRBJ2-3; 14 nucleotides line up with TRBD2. This CDR3 is built from 15 residues. J was trimmed by 5 bases and V by 5 bases; bases with no gene match: 3. Germline-derived CDR1 and CDR2 are MGHRA and YSYEKL. The CDR3, as DNA: TGCGCCAGCAGCTCCGGGACTAGCGGGAGAGATACGCAGTATTTT. Residues: CASSSGTSGRDTQYF.

This clone came up a few times. The chain's CDR3 is CASSLSSGSSGEQFF. Written as DNA, the CDR3 is TGTGCCAGCTCACTTTCGAGCGGGAGCAGTGGTGAGCAGTTCTTC. The chain has TRBV18 and TRBJ2-1, with TRBD2 matching 8 bases. CDR1 is KGHSH and CDR2 is LQKENI in the germline V gene. The length of the CDR3 is 15 residues. V trimming: 4 bases; J trimming: 9 bases; junction bases outside the gene matches: 11.

The rearrangement uses TRBV30 and TRBJ2-5; no clear D. The CDR3 has 13 amino acids. V gave up 1 base and J gave up 10 bases, with 16 bases separating them. CDR1 is GTSNPN, CDR2 SVGIG, per germline (reference sequence). The CDR3 nucleotides read TGTGCCTGGAGTGGACCGGATCGACACGTCCAGTACTTC. Protein sequence: CAWSGPDRHVQYF.

This clone came up a few times. V usage is TRBV4-3 and J usage is TRBJ2-3; D might be TRBD1 (6 bases). The CDR3 spans 17 residues. Germline CDR1 LGHNA, CDR2 YSLEER. V was cut by 4 bases and J by 2 bases, with 19 bases left in between. The CDR3 coding sequence is TGCGCCAGCAGCCGCAAAAGAGGGGGAAGCCCCACAGATACGCAGTATTTT. Translating gives CASSRKRGGSPTDTQYF.

The rearrangement links TRBV5-4 to TRBJ1-4; tentative D call: TRBD1 (6 bases). V shed 0 bases and J shed 4 bases, with 10 bases lying between them. The CDR3 totals 15 residues. Per germline, CDR1 SGHNT and CDR2 YYREEE (reference sequence). The CDR3: CASSLGGPDNEKLFF. As DNA, the CDR3 is TGTGCCAGCAGCTTGGGGGGGCCGGATAATGAAAAACTGTTTTTT.

The V call is TRBV5-1, the J call TRBJ2-3, with 7 bases aligning to TRBD2. Trimming took 0 bases from V and 2 from J; bases not matched to a gene: 9. The germline gives CDR1 SGHRS, CDR2 YFSETQ. The CDR3 length is 17 residues. CDR3 in DNA: TGCGCCAGCAGCTTGGGATGGGCCGGGAGGACCACAGATACGCAGTATTTT. It is translated as CASSLGWAGRTTDTQYF.

This clone was seen once. The J gene is TRBJ2-2, the V gene TRBV7-8; 7 nucleotides align to TRBD1. Germline CDR1 SGHVS, CDR2 FQNEAQ. V lost 3 bases to trimming and J lost 6 bases; unmatched junction nucleotides: 4. The CDR3 sequence is 14 residues long. The CDR3, as DNA: TGTGCCAGCAGCTTTGACAGGGTGGCCGGGGAGCTGTTTTTT. It specifies CASSFDRVAGELFF.

This clone was recorded only once. The chain combines TRBV9 with TRBJ2-3, with TRBD2 identical over 7 bases. From germline, CDR1 is SGDLS and CDR2 YYNGEE. The CDR3 has 15 residues. Trimming cost V 0 bases and J 0 bases; bases outside gene matches: 1. The CDR3 spells CASSVGAGSTDTQYF. Written as DNA, the CDR3 is TGTGCCAGCAGCGTAGGAGCGGGGAGCACAGATACGCAGTATTTT.

The genes are TRBV28 and TRBJ2-3; 8 nucleotides line up with TRBD2. The germline CDR1 and CDR2 sequences are MDHEN and SYDVKM. This CDR3 region has 14 residues. V shed 2 bases, J shed 6 bases, and the junction held 4 bases outside the gene matches. CDR3 coding DNA: TGTGCCAGCAGTTTAAGGACTAGCCTCGATACGCAGTATTTT. Its translation: CASSLRTSLDTQYF. The entire variable domain, with the rest obtained from reference TRBV28 and TRBJ2-3, is as follows: DVKVTQSSRYLVKRTGEKVFLECVQDMDHENMFWYRQDPGLGLRLIYFSYDVKMKEKGDIPEGYSVSREKKERFSLILESASTNQTSMYLCASSLRTSLDTQYFGPGTRLTVL.

CDR3 nucleotides: TGTGCCAGCAGTTTGGTGGGGGGAAATAGCAATCAGCCCCAGCATTTT. As protein: CASSLVGGNSNQPQHF. V gene TRBV28 combines with J gene TRBJ1-5, with D possibly matching TRBD1 (5 bases). Between the trimmed V and J ends, which lost 3 bases and 0 bases, there was a span of 12 bases. CDR1 MDHEN and CDR2 SYDVKM come from the germline V gene. The CDR3 is made up of 16 amino acids.